Following are 17 T cell receptor beta chains from one sample sequenced in a study of blood T cells in healthy people across ages. A J-beta primer mix and a sample-barcoded 5' primer were used in a second PCR of roughly 6 to 12 cycles. TCRdb fed the 5' RACE reads into MiXCR, producing one record per CDR3 protein. The data show hundreds of thousands of distinct CDR3 sequences, with just over 55% seen just once and around 25% held by the top ten. The sample taken for sequencing was blood. These receptors came from a man aged 35-49 years in good health.

The chain has TRBV6-6 and TRBJ1-4; D possibly corresponds to TRBD1 (6 bases). Germline V gene sequence: CDR1 MNHNY, CDR2 SVGAGI (reference sequence). This CDR3 has 15 amino acids. V gave up 7 bases and J gave up 5 bases, with 17 bases separating them. CDR3 in DNA: TGTGCCAGCAAAGTTACGCAGGGGAACAATGAAAAACTGTTTTTT. Its translation: CASKVTQGNNEKLFF.

This rearrangement joins TRBV6-1 to TRBJ2-3; weak D call: TRBD1 (5 bases). V lost 3 bases to trimming and J lost 1 base, with 11 bases between them. Germline CDR1 reads MNHNS; CDR2 reads SASEGT. The CDR3 is made up of 15 amino acids. This chain's CDR3 is CASSEWVGGTDTQYF. The CDR3 bases are TGTGCCAGCAGTGAGTGGGTAGGGGGCACAGATACGCAGTATTTT.

The CDR3 bases are TGCAGTGCTGGACATACAGGGGGAGAGACCCAGTACTTC. Translated: CSAGHTGGETQYF. The V and J genes are TRBV20-1 and TRBJ2-5, with TRBD1 identical over 8 bases. This CDR3 has 13 amino acids. CDR1 and CDR2 from the germline V gene are DFQATT and SNEGSKA (reference sequence). The trim removed 5 bases at V and 4 bases at J, leaving 6 bases unmatched.

CDR3 sequence (DNA): TGCAGTGCTAGAGGGGACGTGGGTCTTTCTTTCACCTACGAGCAGTACTTC. Translating it yields CSARGDVGLSFTYEQYF. The chain combines TRBV20-1 with TRBJ2-7, with D perhaps being TRBD1 or TRBD2 (5 bases each). In germline, CDR1 is DFQATT, CDR2 SNEGSKA (reference sequence). The CDR3 covers 17 residues. V was trimmed by 1 base and J by 2 bases, leaving 21 bases between them.

The chain links TRBV4-2 to TRBJ2-5; TRBD2 is a possible D gene (5 bases). TRBJ2-7 explains the end of the DNA better; the J call may be wrong. Germline V gene lookup returns CDR1 LGHNA and CDR2 YNFKEQ. The CDR3 is made up of 16 amino acids. Written as DNA, the CDR3 is TGTGCCAGCAGCCAATTTGTTCGTGGGAGAATGGTCGAGCAGTACTTC. Protein sequence: CASSQFVRGRMVEQYF.

The chain combines TRBV4-3 with TRBJ2-5, with D uncertain. The end of the DNA is better explained by TRBJ2-7, so the J call may be wrong. The germline V gene has CDR1 LGHNA and CDR2 YSLEER. This CDR3 comprises 16 residues. CDR3 sequence: CASSQISGQMIYEQYF. For the CDR3, the DNA is TGCGCCAGCAGCCAAATTTCGGGTCAAATGATCTACGAGCAGTACTTC.

The chain has TRBV6-5 and TRBJ2-7, with 9 bases matching TRBD1. CDR3 size: 15 residues. Trimming at V came to 6 bases and at J to 2 bases, leaving 8 bases not matched to a gene. In germline, CDR1 is MNHEY, CDR2 SVGAGI. CDR3 bases: TGTGCCAGCAGAGCCGGACAGGGGATCACCTACGAGCAGTACTTC. Translating gives CASRAGQGITYEQYF.

A few counts support this clonotype. J is TRBJ1-2 and V is TRBV29-1; the match to TRBD1 covers 7 bases. Trimming cost V 0 bases and J 8 bases; bases outside gene matches: 6. This CDR3 comprises 13 residues. Germline V gene lookup returns CDR1 SQVTM and CDR2 ANQGSEA. The CDR3 loop is CSVEDPGQPGYTF. The CDR3 bases are TGCAGCGTTGAAGATCCGGGACAGCCCGGCTACACCTTC.

This chain uses TRBV6-1 with TRBJ2-5; D is possibly TRBD1 (6 bases). The V gene's germline CDR1 is MNHNS and CDR2 SASEGT. Trimming cost V 4 bases and J 0 bases, with 15 bases left between them. The CDR3 spans 16 residues. The CDR3 DNA follows: TGTGCCAGCAGTGTGCAAAGACAGGCCTACCAAGAGACCCAGTACTTC. It translates to CASSVQRQAYQETQYF.

This chain connects TRBV12-3 or TRBV12-4 to TRBJ2-2; D is unclear. V lost 6 bases to trimming and J lost 2 bases, with 4 bases between them. The CDR3 contains 12 residues. CDR3 sequence reads: CASRINTGELFF. In nucleotides, the CDR3 is TGTGCCAGCAGGATTAACACCGGGGAGCTGTTTTTT.

The CDR3 spells CSAEVIPSGELFF. The DNA of the CDR3 is TGCAGCGCAGAGGTTATTCCATCCGGGGAGCTGTTTTTT. This sequence joins TRBV20-1 and TRBJ2-2; D is ambiguous. Germline CDR1 is DFQATT and CDR2 is SNEGSKA (reference sequence). The CDR3 totals 13 residues.

The V gene is TRBV5-8, the J gene TRBJ2-3, with 10 bases matching TRBD2. V trimming: 0 bases; J trimming: 5 bases; junction bases outside the gene matches: 6. Germline V gives CDR1 SGHTS, CDR2 YDEGEE. CDR3 size: 16 residues. The CDR3: CASSLVASGGKDTQYF. Here the CDR3 DNA reads TGTGCCAGCAGCTTGGTGGCTAGCGGGGGTAAAGATACGCAGTATTTT.

The genes are TRBV7-8 and TRBJ2-4; D unclear. The length of the CDR3 is 13 residues. V was pared by 2 bases and J by 8 bases, with 10 bases between. Germline loops: CDR1 SGHVS, CDR2 FQNEAQ. The CDR3 sequence: CASSLPGPYIQYF. CDR3 in DNA: TGTGCCAGCAGCTTACCCGGGCCCTACATTCAGTACTTC.

V is TRBV18 and J is TRBJ2-2; TRBD2 might be the D (6 bases). Trimming pared 4 bases from V and 0 bases from J, leaving 9 bases between. CDR3 length: 15 amino acids. Germline lookup yields CDR1 KGHSH and CDR2 LQKENI. CDR3 sequence: CASSLSGSNTGELFF. Written as DNA, the CDR3 is TGTGCCAGCTCACTGAGCGGGTCGAACACCGGGGAGCTGTTTTTT.

The rearrangement links TRBV7-8 to TRBJ1-5; a possible D gene is TRBD1 (6 bases). The V gene lost 5 bases and the J gene lost 6 bases, with 14 bases spanning the gap. The germline gives CDR1 SGHVS, CDR2 FQNEAQ. The CDR3 covers 14 residues. DNA of the CDR3: TGTGCCAGCAGCAAGAGGGGGTCCGTTCAGCCCCAGCATTTT. Protein sequence: CASSKRGSVQPQHF. The entire variable domain, with the rest obtained from reference TRBV7-8 and TRBJ1-5, is as follows: GAGVSQSPRYKVAKRGQDVALRCDPISGHVSLFWYQQALGQGPEFLTYFQNEAQLDKSGLPSDRFFAERPEGSVSTLKIQRTQQEDSAVYLCASSKRGSVQPQHFGDGTRLSIL.

DNA for the CDR3: TGTGCCAGCAGCTTCGGGGCATACAATGAGCAGTTCTTC. Translation gives CASSFGAYNEQFF. This chain connects TRBV5-6 to TRBJ2-1, with D perhaps being TRBD1 or TRBD2 (5 bases each). CDR1 and CDR2 (germline): SGHDT, YYEEEE. This CDR3 has 13 amino acids. Trimming removed 2 bases at V and 4 bases at J, with 7 bases between.

The rearrangement links TRBV24-1 to TRBJ2-7; no firm D call. This CDR3 is built from 10 residues. V gave up 9 bases and J gave up 4 bases, with 6 bases separating them. Germline CDR1 is KGHDR and CDR2 is SFDVKD. This CDR3 is CATGFYEQYF. The CDR3 nucleotides read TGTGCCACCGGGTTTTACGAGCAGTACTTC.